This T cell receptor (beta chain) appears in the sequencing data of a study of T cells in Graves' hyperthyroidism and ophthalmopathy. Trimming shortened V by 4 bases and J by 3 bases, and 16 bases separated the two germline ends. Germline V gene lookup returns CDR1 LGHDT and CDR2 YNNKEL (reference sequence). The CDR3 extends over 16 amino acids. Overall study results and limits: In the analysis, a 13 V-J model separated ophthalmopathy from stable hyperthyroidism.

This clonotype appeared many times. What it recognizes is unknown. TCR beta CDR3 region amplification was performed from RNA transcripts. First-round RT-PCR with HTBI primers amplified the TCR CDR3 region. TCRdb recomputed calls from the multiplex PCR reads with MiXCR, one row per CDR3 protein. The sample lists about 320,000 distinct CDR3 sequences; 16% were seen once. Exclusion criteria comprised uncontrolled infection, other autoimmune disease, pregnancy or lactation. Source material: blood. V usage is TRBV3-1 and J usage is TRBJ2-1; possible D gene TRBD2, 5 bases. The clonotype comes from a man between 25 and 39 years old with Graves' hyperthyroidism. In DNA form, the CDR3 reads TGTGCCAGCAGCCCCGGACTCCTGGGATTCTACAATGAGCAGTTCTTC. The encoded protein is CASSPGLLGFYNEQFF.